This TCR beta chain comes out of a study of graft-versus-host responses after intestinal transplantation. Whole-study context: Among the recipients, all got anti-thymocyte globulin induction and then tacrolimus and steroids for 2 to 3 years.

General study results and limits: GvH clones appeared in recipient marrow, some first in ileum or blood.

Sequenced by immunoSEQ multiplex PCR; TCRdb stores in-frame clones only, minus some. Of 25,000 or so clones listed, more than 90% were seen once; the top ten hold just under 2%. In regard to this clone: As yet, its antigen is unknown.

Germline loops: CDR1 LGHNA, CDR2 YSLEER. Trimming stripped 0 bases from V and 4 bases from J, with 14 bases between. The CDR3 loop spans 16 amino acids. This chain links TRBV4-3 with TRBJ2-3; D is perhaps TRBD1 or TRBD2 (5 bases each). The sequence came from a human patient who received an intestinal transplant, so some T cells may come from the graft donor. The source was PBMCs, collected around 40 days after intestinal transplant. The CDR3 nucleotides are TGCGCCAGCAGCCAAGAAAGACGGCAGGGAGCAGATACGCAGTATTTT. Its translation is CASSQERRQGADTQYF.